These 27 T cell receptor beta chains were sequenced from one sample in a study of T-cell reconstitution after alpha-beta-depleted transplantation in children. Preparation of the TCRbeta library used unique molecular identifiers. Using its own MiXCR run on the PCR reads, TCRdb lists one record per CDR3 protein. In the table there are 450,000 to 550,000 distinct CDR3 sequences, about 10% of which are singletons. The sequencing used PBMCs, mostly from graft donor cells, collected 180 days after TCRalphabeta/CD19-depleted stem cell transplant. These receptors originate from a female patient aged 2 to 10 who had a stem cell transplant for aplastic anemia, so the T cells may come from the graft donor.

A remark on this clonotype: A much larger clonotype is one base distant, so this may be a read error. The chain joins TRBV6-2 or TRBV6-3 to TRBJ2-1; 14 bases agree with TRBD2. Germline V lookup: CDR1 MNHEY, CDR2 SVGEGT. The CDR3 length is 13 residues. J was trimmed by 7 bases and V by 9 bases; bases with no gene match: 2. The CDR3 DNA reads TGTGCCAGACGACTAGCGGGAGGGAATGAGCAGTTCTTC. As protein: CARRLAGGNEQFF.

This clonotype was picked up many times. V and J are TRBV9 and TRBJ2-5, with 8 bases matching TRBD2. This CDR3 has 16 amino acids. V shed 0 bases, J shed 4 bases, and the junction held 8 bases outside the gene matches. The germline CDR1 and CDR2 sequences are SGDLS and YYNGEE. CDR3 region: CASSVGSGLAGETQYF. In DNA form, the CDR3 reads TGTGCCAGCAGCGTAGGGTCCGGACTAGCAGGAGAGACCCAGTACTTC.

This clonotype has at least ten counts. This rearrangement joins TRBV29-1 to TRBJ2-3; D is unclear. The CDR3 extends over 12 amino acids. Trimming left V 3 bases short and J 1 base short, with 5 bases between. CDR1 and CDR2 from the germline V gene are SQVTM and ANQGSEA. The CDR3 is CSVDAGTDTQYF. The CDR3 DNA reads TGCAGCGTTGACGCCGGCACAGATACGCAGTATTTT.

This chain joins TRBV28 and TRBJ2-7, with D unresolved. Germline values: CDR1 MDHEN, CDR2 SYDVKM. This CDR3 region has 14 residues. Trimming removed 5 bases from V and 4 bases from J, with 15 bases in between. CDR3: CASSPTLGPYEQYF. In DNA, the CDR3 is TGTGCCAGCAGTCCGACATTGGGTCCTTACGAGCAGTACTTC.

This clonotype showed up many times. Here the CDR3 reads CASSPGLAGPYEQYF. The CDR3 DNA follows: TGTGCCAGCTCACCAGGGCTAGCGGGACCCTACGAGCAGTACTTC. The chain has TRBV18 and TRBJ2-7; TRBD2 aligns across 9 bases. Germline lookup yields CDR1 KGHSH and CDR2 LQKENI. The CDR3 consists of 15 residues. J gave up 2 bases and V 2 bases, and 4 bases lay outside the gene matches.

The chain combines TRBV5-6 with TRBJ2-3; tentatively, D is TRBD2 (6 bases). V lost 1 base and J lost 9, with 15 bases in between. Germline CDR1 reads SGHDT; CDR2 reads YYEEEE. CDR3 size: 14 residues. In nucleotides, the CDR3 is TGTGCCAGCAGCTTGCCCGGGAGTTTTCGGACGCAGTATTTT. Residues: CASSLPGSFRTQYF.

This chain joins TRBV27 and TRBJ1-2; the match to TRBD1 covers 9 bases. This CDR3 is 16 amino acids long. Trimming at V came to 5 bases and at J to 4 bases, leaving 11 bases not matched to a gene. The germline V gene encodes CDR1 MNHEY and CDR2 SMNVEV (reference sequence). As DNA, the CDR3 is TGTGCCAGCAGTAATATAAAGGACAGGGGCGCCTATGGCTACACCTTC. Translated: CASSNIKDRGAYGYTF.

Only a few counts were recorded for this clonotype. The chain carries TRBV9 and TRBJ2-1; TRBD1 agrees at 7 bases. Germline V lookup: CDR1 SGDLS, CDR2 YYNGEE. CDR3 length equals 17 residues. J was trimmed by 6 bases and V by 0 bases; bases with no gene match: 12. The CDR3 bases are TGTGCCAGCAGCGTAGAGGGCCCGGGACAGAGTCCCAATGAGCAGTTCTTC. It codes for CASSVEGPGQSPNEQFF. The full variable domain, with the rest looked up from reference TRBV9 and TRBJ2-1, is DSGVTQTPKHLITATGQRVTLRCSPRSGDLSVYWYQQSLDQGLQFLIQYYNGEERAKGNILERFSAQQFPDLHSELNLSSLELGDSALYFCASSVEGPGQSPNEQFFGPGTRLTVL.

The rearrangement joins TRBV24-1 to TRBJ1-5; possible D gene TRBD1, 5 bases. The germline CDR1 and CDR2 sequences are KGHDR and SFDVKD. The CDR3 runs 15 residues. Trimming pared 2 bases from V and 4 bases from J, leaving 11 bases between. This chain's CDR3 is CATSDSGLSNQPQHF. For the CDR3, the DNA is TGTGCCACCAGTGATTCAGGGTTGTCTAATCAGCCCCAGCATTTT.

V usage is TRBV29-1 and J usage is TRBJ2-6; 7 positions agree with TRBD1. The CDR3 is 17 amino acids. Trimming took 6 bases from V and 0 from J; bases not matched to a gene: 11. Per germline, CDR1 SQVTM and CDR2 ANQGSEA. The CDR3 loop is CSVGPGQKSSGANVLTF. CDR3 DNA sequence: TGCAGCGTGGGTCCGGGACAGAAGAGCTCTGGGGCCAACGTCCTGACTTTC.

The genes are TRBV4-3 and TRBJ2-7, with 7 positions matching TRBD2. V lost 4 bases to trimming and J lost 2 bases; unmatched junction nucleotides: 14. This CDR3 is built from 17 residues. Germline CDR1 and CDR2: LGHNA and YSLEER. CDR3 residues: CASSPTSWRVLTYEQYF. In DNA, the CDR3 is TGCGCCAGCAGCCCGACTAGCTGGAGGGTTCTAACCTACGAGCAGTACTTC.

The CDR3 here is CASSGTGVFGEQFF. In nucleotides, the CDR3 is TGTGCCAGTAGTGGGACAGGGGTTTTCGGTGAGCAGTTCTTC. The V and J genes are TRBV19 and TRBJ2-1, with 10 bases that match TRBD1. V trimming: 5 bases; J trimming: 9 bases; junction bases outside the gene matches: 7. The CDR3 is made up of 14 amino acids. Germline V gene lookup returns CDR1 LNHDA and CDR2 SQIVND (reference sequence).

The chain joins TRBV20-1 to TRBJ2-7, with TRBD2 identical over 13 bases. V was pared by 1 base and J by 2 bases, with 5 bases of the junction left unmatched. Germline loops: CDR1 DFQATT, CDR2 SNEGSKA (reference sequence). CDR3 length equals 16 residues. The CDR3 region has the DNA TGCAGTGCTAGAGTGGGACTAGCGGGAAGAACCTACGAGCAGTACTTC. Protein sequence: CSARVGLAGRTYEQYF.

The CDR3: CASSPIWTSGTSGSSHEQFF. CDR3 bases: TGTGCCAGCAGCCCCATTTGGACCTCCGGGACTAGCGGGAGTTCACATGAGCAGTTCTTC. The chain is built from TRBV14 and TRBJ2-1, with 14 positions matching TRBD2. The CDR3 totals 20 residues. V was pared by 4 bases and J by 8 bases, with 19 bases of the junction left unmatched. CDR1 is SGHDN, CDR2 FVKESK, per germline.

In this sample, this clonotype turned up a few times. The rearrangement links TRBV20-1 to TRBJ2-1; possibly TRBD1 for D (6 bases). V was shortened by 6 bases and J by 10 bases, with 16 bases between the two germline ends. This CDR3 is 12 amino acids long. Germline assignment: CDR1 DFQATT and CDR2 SNEGSKA (reference sequence). The CDR3 DNA reads TGCAGTGCCACGTCAGGGGTAAACGAGCAGTTCTTC. It specifies CSATSGVNEQFF.

This clonotype was counted ten times or more. The CDR3 DNA sequence: TGTGCCAGCAGTTTATGGATCTCTGGGGCCAACGTCCTGACTTTC. Translated, it gives CASSLWISGANVLTF. The chain couples TRBV28 to TRBJ2-6; unclear D gene. The V and J ends lost 0 bases and 0 bases respectively, with 3 bases between them. Germline V CDR1 and CDR2: MDHEN, SYDVKM. The CDR3 runs to 15 residues.

This clonotype was seen more than once but under ten times. The chain uses TRBV18 and TRBJ2-1; D not resolved. Germline loops: CDR1 KGHSH, CDR2 LQKENI. This CDR3 has 13 amino acids. Trimming pared 5 bases from V and 5 bases from J, leaving 10 bases between. The CDR3, as DNA: TGTGCCAGCTCAGGCCTACCCGACAATGAGCAGTTCTTC. Amino acids: CASSGLPDNEQFF.

Details on this clonotype: It may be a read error: a sequence one base away is much more abundant. The genes are TRBV9 and TRBJ1-6; possibly TRBD1 for D (5 bases). The CDR3 runs to 15 residues. Germline-derived CDR1 and CDR2 are SGDLS and YYNGEE. Trimming removed 3 bases at V and 9 bases at J, with 16 bases between. The CDR3 sequence is CASSGLEGICSPLHF. The CDR3 DNA follows: TGTGCCAGCAGCGGGCTTGAGGGGATATGTTCACCCCTCCACTTT.

The chain combines TRBV7-2 with TRBJ1-2; 7 positions agree with TRBD1. The CDR3 spans 14 residues. The trim removed 5 bases at V and 3 bases at J, leaving 6 bases unmatched. In germline, CDR1 is SGHTA, CDR2 FQGNSA. The CDR3 sequence is CASSTGQEDYGYTF. CDR3 in DNA: TGTGCCAGCAGCACCGGACAGGAAGACTATGGCTACACCTTC.

This clonotype turned up a few times. The rearrangement uses TRBV11-1 and TRBJ2-5, with no clear D. This CDR3 contains 15 residues. Trimming shortened V by 3 bases and J by 5 bases, and 16 bases separated the two germline ends. Germline V gene sequence: CDR1 SGHAT, CDR2 FQDESV (reference sequence). The CDR3 protein is CASSFDGSRRETQYF. DNA for the CDR3: TGTGCCAGCAGCTTTGATGGATCCCGGCGCGAGACCCAGTACTTC.

V gene TRBV5-1 combines with J gene TRBJ1-3; TRBD1 might be the D (6 bases). This CDR3 contains 15 residues. The V gene's germline CDR1 is SGHRS and CDR2 YFSETQ. Trimming stripped 0 bases from V and 2 bases from J, with 9 bases between. The CDR3 bases are TGCGCCAGCAGCTTGGAGCGACAGGCTGGAAACACCATATATTTT. Protein product: CASSLERQAGNTIYF.

The rearrangement uses TRBV4-1 and TRBJ2-7; D gene ambiguous. The germline V and J ends were trimmed by 1 base and 4 bases, with 8 bases remaining between them. The CDR3 has 13 amino acids. CDR1 is MGHRA and CDR2 is YSYEKL in the germline V gene. The CDR3 nucleotides are TGCGCCAGCAGCCAAGCAGCTGGATACGAGCAGTACGTC. Residues: CASSQAAGYEQYV.

The V gene is TRBV25-1, the J gene TRBJ1-1; no clear D. Germline assignment: CDR1 MGHDK and CDR2 SYGVNS. V lost 4 bases to trimming and J lost 4 bases, with 13 bases between them. This CDR3 is 14 amino acids long. For the CDR3, the DNA is TGTGCCAGCAGTGTAGGCCCTGCCGGCACTGAAGCTTTCTTT. It encodes CASSVGPAGTEAFF.

This chain joins TRBV12-3 or TRBV12-4 and TRBJ2-2, with D unresolved. V dropped 5 bases and J dropped 4 bases, with 11 bases sitting between them. CDR3 length: 14 amino acids. The CDR3 DNA reads TGTGCCAGCAGTCCCCTGGTGGGCACCGGGGAGCTGTTTTTT. Translated, it gives CASSPLVGTGELFF.

This clonotype turned up a few times. The chain combines TRBV29-1 with TRBJ2-1; no definite D call. V lost 0 bases and J lost 9, with 18 bases in between. Germline V gives CDR1 SQVTM, CDR2 ANQGSEA. The CDR3 is 15 residues long. The CDR3 sequence: CSVEDGKGRLGEQFF. The CDR3, as DNA: TGCAGCGTTGAAGATGGTAAGGGCCGACTGGGTGAGCAGTTCTTC.

The chain links TRBV7-9 to TRBJ2-5, with D uncertain. The germline V gene has CDR1 SEHNR and CDR2 FQNEAQ (reference sequence). The germline V and J ends were trimmed by 5 bases and 2 bases, with 15 bases remaining between them. CDR3 size: 15 residues. The CDR3 loop is CASSPTRLRQETQYF. The DNA of the CDR3 is TGTGCCAGCAGCCCAACACGGCTTCGACAAGAGACCCAGTACTTC.

This sequence joins TRBV2 and TRBJ2-2; no clear D gene. Germline loops: CDR1 SNHLY, CDR2 FYNNEI. CDR3 size: 14 residues. The V gene lost 6 bases and the J gene lost 0 bases, with 8 bases spanning the gap. CDR3 DNA sequence: TGTGCCAGCAGCACAGTCTCGAACACCGGGGAGCTGTTTTTT. Its protein is CASSTVSNTGELFF.